This paragraph reports one T cell receptor beta chain. The protocol was immunoSEQ multiplex PCR, while the TCRdb copy is restricted to in-frame clones and leaves out a portion. The profile shows more than 350,000 clones, around nine tenths of them singletons. The sample comes from a study of blood T cell repertoires in COVID-19. Germline V gene lookup returns CDR1 LNHDA and CDR2 SQIVND (reference sequence). The CDR3 runs 17 residues. Trimming took 8 bases from V and 3 from J; bases not matched to a gene: 9. Categorization into cohorts depended on clinical history that participants reported. Sequencing used PBMCs or T cells enriched from blood (not recorded which). The V call is TRBV19, the J call TRBJ2-6, with TRBD1 matching over 11 bases. The receptor was isolated from a young woman who had been exposed to COVID-19. The CDR3 coding sequence is TGTGCCAGTCGCCGGACAGGGGGCAGGTTTGGGGCCAACGTCCTGACTTTC. Translation gives CASRRTGGRFGANVLTF.